A selection of T cell receptor beta chains follows, all from one sample in a study of cytomegalovirus exposure and HLA in healthy donors. The method was immunoSEQ multiplex PCR; TCRdb's version includes in-frame clones alone and lacks a portion of them. The sample contains almost 200,000 clones, roughly 85% of which appear only once. The sequenced material came from PBMCs. The receptor source for this set is a woman aged 50 to 60 in good health and CMV-seronegative. Each CDR3 is given with its conserved first and last residue. D genes are given only for firm matches. Not all rows give a size; the values are once, few, many and, for expanded clones, a class.

>TRBJ2-7|NA|NA|TRBV7-2
CASSPGRGGPYEQYF
TGTGCCAGCAGCCCCGGCAGGGGAGGGCCCTACGAGCAGTACTTC
>TRBJ2-1|NA|TRBD1|TRBV2
CASSEEQGTVNNEQFF
TGTGCCAGCAGTGAAGAGCAAGGGACAGTAAACAATGAGCAGTTCTTC
>TRBJ2-1|NA|TRBD2|TRBV7-9
CSSSSTSGNYNEQFF
TGTTCCAGCAGCTCGACTAGCGGGAACTACAATGAGCAGTTCTTC
>TRBJ2-7|NA|TRBD1|TRBV5-4
CASSLEAGGYEQYF
TGTGCCAGCAGCTTGGAGGCAGGGGGCTACGAGCAGTACTTC
>TRBJ2-1|few|TRBD1|TRBV20-1
CSAQGVNEQFF
TGCAGTGCTCAGGGGGTCAATGAGCAGTTCTTC
>TRBJ2-3|few|TRBD1|TRBV6-1
CASSVTGGVTDTQYF
TGTGCCAGCAGTGTCACAGGGGGTGTCACAGATACGCAGTATTTT
>TRBJ2-7|NA|NA|TRBV28
CASSLRGGSYEQYF
TGTGCCAGCAGTTTAAGAGGGGGCTCCTACGAGCAGTACTTC
>TRBJ2-3|once|TRBD2|TRBV5-1
CASRVSGSPGDTQYF
TGCGCCAGCAGGGTGAGCGGGAGCCCTGGGGATACGCAGTATTTT
>TRBJ1-4|NA|NA|TRBV6-4
CASSAGVGEKLFF
TGTGCCAGCAGTGCCGGGGTAGGCGAAAAACTGTTTTTT
>TRBJ2-3|NA|NA|TRBV7-9
CASTQTGESRTDTQYF
TGTGCCAGCACCCAGACAGGCGAAAGCCGCACAGATACGCAGTATTTT
>TRBJ2-2|NA|TRBD2|TRBV28
CASSSLADPNTGELFF
TGTGCCAGCAGTTCCCTAGCGGACCCAAACACCGGGGAGCTGTTTTTT
>TRBJ2-2|NA|NA|TRBV15
CATSRGSGLASNTGELFF
TGTGCCACCAGCAGAGGGAGCGGGCTAGCATCGAACACCGGGGAGCTGTTTTTT
>TRBJ2-5|NA|TRBD2|TRBV2
CASSDLLAGEETQYF
TGTGCCAGCAGTGATCTACTAGCGGGAGAAGAGACCCAGTACTTC
>TRBJ1-1|NA|TRBD1|TRBV28
CASSLDRGAFF
TGTGCCAGCAGCCTCGACAGGGGAGCTTTCTTT
>TRBJ1-2|NA|NA|TRBV25-1
CASLDSLTNYGYTF
TGTGCCAGCTTGGACAGCCTAACTAACTATGGCTACACCTTC
>TRBJ2-1|NA|NA|TRBV30
CAWQEARGHNEQFF
TGTGCCTGGCAGGAAGCTAGGGGCCACAATGAGCAGTTCTTC
>TRBJ2-3|NA|NA|TRBV15
CATSRDAWDTQYF
TGTGCCACCAGCAGAGACGCGTGGGATACGCAGTATTTT
>TRBJ2-1|NA|TRBD2|TRBV5-1
CASSSGLLNEQFF
TGCGCCAGCAGCTCGGGACTACTAAATGAGCAGTTCTTC
>TRBJ1-5|once|TRBD1|TRBV19
CASSSQGGGQPQHF
TGTGCCAGTAGTTCACAGGGGGGAGGTCAGCCCCAGCATTTT
>TRBJ1-2|NA|TRBD1|TRBV4-1
CASSQDHGQVVYGYTF
TGCGCCAGCAGCCAAGATCACGGACAGGTAGTGTATGGCTACACCTTC
>TRBJ2-3|NA|TRBD2|TRBV30
CAWSVLAGGTDTQYF
TGTGCCTGGAGTGTATTAGCGGGAGGGACAGATACGCAGTATTTT
>TRBJ1-5|NA|NA|TRBV6-1
CASSETSRGWNQPQHF
TGTGCCAGCAGTGAAACTTCCAGGGGTTGGAATCAGCCCCAGCATTTT
>TRBJ2-7|NA|NA|TRBV5-5
CASSLSTGPYEQYF
TGTGCCAGCAGCTTATCTACAGGCCCCTACGAGCAGTACTTC
>TRBJ2-5|few|TRBD2|TRBV5-6
CASSLAWLAGKETQYF
TGTGCCAGCAGCTTGGCCTGGCTAGCGGGAAAAGAGACCCAGTACTTC
>TRBJ2-3|NA|TRBD2|TRBV7-9
CASSGKAGGYADTQYF
TGTGCCAGCAGCGGGAAAGCGGGAGGGTACGCAGATACGCAGTATTTT
>TRBJ1-2|NA|NA|TRBV6-1
CASQPGRVPYGYTF
TGTGCCAGCCAACCAGGGAGGGTTCCCTATGGCTACACCTTC
>TRBJ1-4|NA|NA|TRBV18
CASSAGVGEKLFF
TGTGCCAGCTCAGCAGGGGTAGGGGAAAAACTGTTTTTT
>TRBJ1-3|NA|NA|TRBV4-3
CASSLNHDINDGNTIYF
TGCGCCAGCAGCCTTAACCACGACATCAACGATGGAAACACCATATATTTT